The clone carrying this T cell receptor (beta chain) was observed a single time. V gave up 4 bases and J gave up 4 bases, with 16 bases separating them. The CDR3 runs to 16 residues. The germline gives CDR1 MNHEY, CDR2 SMNVEV (reference sequence). TCRdb's table, derived via immunoSEQ multiplex PCR, lists solely in-frame clones and lacks some. The repertoire includes around 100,000 clones, around 93% of them detected once, and approximately 0.97% sits in the top ten. This sample stems from a study of T cell changes during pregnancy in multiple sclerosis. Sequenced material: peripheral blood, taken before pregnancy. This rearrangement joins TRBV27 to TRBJ1-4, with no clear D. This receptor was identified in a female donor with multiple sclerosis, enrolled in a pregnancy study. The CDR3 DNA is TGTGCCAGCAGTTCCCCTCGGGGAGGGTATAATGAAAAACTGTTTTTT. Its protein is CASSSPRGGYNEKLFF.